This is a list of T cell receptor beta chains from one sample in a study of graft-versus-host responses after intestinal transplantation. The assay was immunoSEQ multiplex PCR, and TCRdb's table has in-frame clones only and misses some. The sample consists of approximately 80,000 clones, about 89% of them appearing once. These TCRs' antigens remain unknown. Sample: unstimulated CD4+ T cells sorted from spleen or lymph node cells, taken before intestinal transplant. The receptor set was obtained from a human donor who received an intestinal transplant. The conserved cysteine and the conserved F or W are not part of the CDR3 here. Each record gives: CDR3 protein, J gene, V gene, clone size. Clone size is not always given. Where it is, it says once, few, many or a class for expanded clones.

CDR3: ASSLQGNQPQH
J: TRBJ1-5
V: TRBV28
size: .

CDR3: ASARGLSGNTIY
J: TRBJ1-3
V: TRBV6-5
size: .

CDR3: ASSPAMAEKLF
J: TRBJ1-4
V: TRBV4-2
size: few

CDR3: ASSLARRDRHQETQY
J: TRBJ2-5
V: TRBV5-1
size: .

CDR3: ASSGNSYYEQY
J: TRBJ2-7
V: TRBV2
size: .

CDR3: ASRRAGGVKNIQY
J: TRBJ2-4
V: TRBV28
size: .

CDR3: ARLQAYNSPLH
J: TRBJ1-6
V: TRBV5-1
size: .

CDR3: ASSMTGANYGYT
J: TRBJ1-2
V: TRBV19
size: .

CDR3: ASSPGTSGRGYYNEQF
J: TRBJ2-1
V: TRBV9
size: .

CDR3: SAVGPGNTKSSYNEQF
J: TRBJ2-1
V: TRBV29-1
size: once

CDR3: ASSFRPGQGGYGYT
J: TRBJ1-2
V: TRBV11-2
size: .

CDR3: ASSVGGGRGETQY
J: TRBJ2-5
V: TRBV9
size: .

CDR3: ASSQRAGTANEKLF
J: TRBJ1-4
V: TRBV7-9
size: .

CDR3: ASRLGGRSYEQY
J: TRBJ2-7
V: TRBV5-1
size: .